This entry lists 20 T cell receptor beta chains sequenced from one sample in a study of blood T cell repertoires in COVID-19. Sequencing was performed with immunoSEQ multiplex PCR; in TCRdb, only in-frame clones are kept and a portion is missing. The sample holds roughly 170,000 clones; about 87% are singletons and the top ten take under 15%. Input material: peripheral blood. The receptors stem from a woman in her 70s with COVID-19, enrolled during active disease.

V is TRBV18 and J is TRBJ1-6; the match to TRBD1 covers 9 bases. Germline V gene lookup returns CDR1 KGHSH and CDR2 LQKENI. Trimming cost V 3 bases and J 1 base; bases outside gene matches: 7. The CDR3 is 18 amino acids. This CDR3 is CASSPTGGIGSYNSPLHF. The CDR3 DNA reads TGTGCCAGCTCACCGACAGGGGGGATTGGGTCCTATAATTCACCCCTCCACTTT.

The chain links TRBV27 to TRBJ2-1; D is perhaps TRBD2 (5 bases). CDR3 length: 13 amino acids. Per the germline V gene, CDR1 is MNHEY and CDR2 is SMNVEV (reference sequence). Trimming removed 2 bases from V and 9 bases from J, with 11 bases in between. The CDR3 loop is CASSLEGVTEQFF. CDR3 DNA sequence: TGTGCCAGCAGTTTAGAGGGAGTAACTGAGCAGTTCTTC.

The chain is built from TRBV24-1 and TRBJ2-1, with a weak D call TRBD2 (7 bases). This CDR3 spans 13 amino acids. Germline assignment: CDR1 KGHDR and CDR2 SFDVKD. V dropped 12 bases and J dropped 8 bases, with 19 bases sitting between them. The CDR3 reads CAPNGRGGDEQFF. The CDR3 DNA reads TGTGCCCCAAACGGCAGGGGAGGGGATGAGCAGTTCTTC.

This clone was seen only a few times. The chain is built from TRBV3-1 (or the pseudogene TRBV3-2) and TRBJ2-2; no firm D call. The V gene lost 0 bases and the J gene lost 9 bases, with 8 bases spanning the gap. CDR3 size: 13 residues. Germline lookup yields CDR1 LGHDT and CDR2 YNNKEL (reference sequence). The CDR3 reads CASSQEPIRELFF. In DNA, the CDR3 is TGTGCCAGCAGCCAAGAACCTATCCGGGAGCTGTTTTTT.

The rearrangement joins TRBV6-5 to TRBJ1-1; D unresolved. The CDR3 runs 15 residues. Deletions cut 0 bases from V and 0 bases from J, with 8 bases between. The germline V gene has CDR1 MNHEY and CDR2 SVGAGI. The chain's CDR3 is CASSYSEGMNTEAFF. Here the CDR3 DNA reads TGTGCCAGCAGTTACTCGGAGGGAATGAACACTGAAGCTTTCTTT.

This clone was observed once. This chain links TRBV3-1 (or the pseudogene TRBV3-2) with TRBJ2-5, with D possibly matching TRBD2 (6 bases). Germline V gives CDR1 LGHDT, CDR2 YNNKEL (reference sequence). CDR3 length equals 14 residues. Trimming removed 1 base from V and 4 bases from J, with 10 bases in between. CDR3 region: CASSQGSGVETQYF. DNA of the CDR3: TGTGCCAGCAGCCAAGGGTCGGGAGTAGAGACCCAGTACTTC.

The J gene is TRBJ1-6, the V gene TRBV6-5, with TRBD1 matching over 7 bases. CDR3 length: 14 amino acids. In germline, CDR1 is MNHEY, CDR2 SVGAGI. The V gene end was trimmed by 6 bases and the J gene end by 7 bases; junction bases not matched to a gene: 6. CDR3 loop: CASSRQGANSPLHF. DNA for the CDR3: TGTGCCAGCAGCCGACAGGGCGCGAATTCACCCCTCCACTTT.

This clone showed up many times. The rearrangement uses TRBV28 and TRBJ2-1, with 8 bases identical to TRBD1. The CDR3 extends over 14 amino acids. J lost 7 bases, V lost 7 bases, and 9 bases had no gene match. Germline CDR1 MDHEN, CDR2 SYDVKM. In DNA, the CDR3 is TGTGCCAGCAACAGGGGGATTATAGTAAATGAGCAGTTCTTC. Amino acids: CASNRGIIVNEQFF.

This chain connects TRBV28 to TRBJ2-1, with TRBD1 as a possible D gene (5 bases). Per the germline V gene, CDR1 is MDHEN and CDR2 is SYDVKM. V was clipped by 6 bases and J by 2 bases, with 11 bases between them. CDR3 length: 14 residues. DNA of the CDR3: TGTGCCAGCAGCGTGCAGGGCGCCTACAATGAGCAGTTCTTC. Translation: CASSVQGAYNEQFF.

The CDR3 DNA reads as TGCAGTGCTCTAAAGACAGAGGAAGCTTTCTTT. Translation: CSALKTEEAFF. The rearrangement links TRBV20-1 to TRBJ1-1, with D perhaps TRBD1 (5 bases). V dropped 5 bases and J dropped 8 bases, with 12 bases sitting between them. The CDR3 is 11 residues long. Germline CDR1 is DFQATT and CDR2 is SNEGSKA (reference sequence).

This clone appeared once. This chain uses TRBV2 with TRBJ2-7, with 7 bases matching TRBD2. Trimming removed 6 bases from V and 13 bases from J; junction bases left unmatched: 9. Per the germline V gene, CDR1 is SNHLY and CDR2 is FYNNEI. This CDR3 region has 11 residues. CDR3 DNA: TGTGCCAGCAGCCTGGAGAGCGGGAACTACTTC. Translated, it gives CASSLESGNYF.

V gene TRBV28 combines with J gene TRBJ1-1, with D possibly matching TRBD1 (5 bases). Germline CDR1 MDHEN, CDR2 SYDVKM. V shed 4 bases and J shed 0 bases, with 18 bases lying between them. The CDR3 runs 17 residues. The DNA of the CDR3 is TGTGCCAGCAGTTATCCGGGGGGACGGGGCGTGAACACTGAAGCTTTCTTT. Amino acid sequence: CASSYPGGRGVNTEAFF.

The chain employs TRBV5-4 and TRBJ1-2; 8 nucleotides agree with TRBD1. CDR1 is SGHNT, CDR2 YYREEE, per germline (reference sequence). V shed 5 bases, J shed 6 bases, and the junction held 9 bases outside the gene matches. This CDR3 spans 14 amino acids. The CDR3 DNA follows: TGTGCCAGCAGATTAACCCAGGGGGCGGATGGCTACACCTTC. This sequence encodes CASRLTQGADGYTF.

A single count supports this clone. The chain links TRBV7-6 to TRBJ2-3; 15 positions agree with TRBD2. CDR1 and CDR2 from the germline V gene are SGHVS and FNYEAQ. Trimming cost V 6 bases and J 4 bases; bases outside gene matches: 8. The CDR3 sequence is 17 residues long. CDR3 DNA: TGTGCCAGCAGTGGGACTAGCGGGAGGACCATCGCAGATACGCAGTATTTT. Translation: CASSGTSGRTIADTQYF. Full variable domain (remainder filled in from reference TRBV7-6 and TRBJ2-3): GAGVSQSPRYKVTKRGQDVALRCDPISGHVSLYWYRQALGQGPEFLTYFNYEAQQDKSGLPNDRFSAERPEGSISTLTIQRTEQRDSAMYRCASSGTSGRTIADTQYFGPGTRLTVL.

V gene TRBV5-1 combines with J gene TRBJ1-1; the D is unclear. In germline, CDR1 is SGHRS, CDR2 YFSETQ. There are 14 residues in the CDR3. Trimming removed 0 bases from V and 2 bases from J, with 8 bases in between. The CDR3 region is CASSLAARNTEAFF. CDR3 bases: TGCGCCAGCAGCTTGGCTGCCAGAAACACTGAAGCTTTCTTT. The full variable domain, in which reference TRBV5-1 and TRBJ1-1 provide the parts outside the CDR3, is KAGVTQTPRYLIKTRGQQVTLSCSPISGHRSVSWYQQTPGQGLQFLFEYFSETQRNKGNFPGRFSGRQFSNSRSEMNVSTLELGDSALYLCASSLAARNTEAFFGQGTRLTVV.

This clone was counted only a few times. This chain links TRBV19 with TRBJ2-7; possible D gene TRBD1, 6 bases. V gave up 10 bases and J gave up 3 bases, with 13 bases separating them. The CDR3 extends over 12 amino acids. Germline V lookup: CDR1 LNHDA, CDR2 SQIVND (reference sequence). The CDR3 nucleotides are TGTGCCACGATAGGACAGAGCTACGAGCAGTACTTC. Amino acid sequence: CATIGQSYEQYF.

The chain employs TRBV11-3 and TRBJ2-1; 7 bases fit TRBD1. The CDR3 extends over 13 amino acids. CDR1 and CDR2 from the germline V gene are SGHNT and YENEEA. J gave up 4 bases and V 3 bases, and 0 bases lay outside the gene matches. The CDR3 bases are TGTGCCAGCAGCTTGGGACAGTACAATGAGCAGTTCTTC. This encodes CASSLGQYNEQFF.

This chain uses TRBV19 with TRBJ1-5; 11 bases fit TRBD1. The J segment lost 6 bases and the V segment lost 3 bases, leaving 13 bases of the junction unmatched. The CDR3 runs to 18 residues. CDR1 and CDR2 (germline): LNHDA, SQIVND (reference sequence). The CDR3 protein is CASSIIPRTDRGLQPQHF. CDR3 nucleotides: TGTGCCAGTAGTATCATTCCCAGGACGGACAGGGGGCTTCAGCCCCAGCATTTT.

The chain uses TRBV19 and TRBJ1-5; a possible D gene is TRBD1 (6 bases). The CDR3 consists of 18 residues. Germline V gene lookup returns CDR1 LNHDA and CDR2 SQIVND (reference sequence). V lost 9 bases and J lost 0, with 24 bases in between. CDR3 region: CASMLAGEGYYSNQPQHF. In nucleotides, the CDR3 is TGTGCCAGCATGCTGGCAGGGGAAGGGTACTATAGCAATCAGCCCCAGCATTTT.

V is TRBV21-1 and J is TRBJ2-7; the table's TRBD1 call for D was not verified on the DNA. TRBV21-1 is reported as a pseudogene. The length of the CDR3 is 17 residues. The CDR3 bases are TGTGCCAGCAGCAAAGACCGGGCAGGGGCGATTACCTACGAGCAGTACTTC. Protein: CASSKDRAGAITYEQYF.